Each of the 29 T cell receptor beta chains below was sequenced from the same sample in a study of T cells in Graves' hyperthyroidism and ophthalmopathy. Using RNA transcripts as the source, TCR beta CDR3 regions were amplified. TCR CDR3 underwent first-round RT-PCR with the HTBI primer set. From the multiplex PCR reads, TCRdb called clonotypes with MiXCR, one entry per CDR3 protein. Among hundreds of thousands of distinct CDR3 sequences, 13% to 15% were seen once, and the ten largest hold around 13%. Sequenced input: blood. The receptor source for this set is a woman aged 50 to 65 with Graves' ophthalmopathy.

This clonotype has only a few counts. A read error may be the cause here, since a much bigger clone is one base away. This sequence joins TRBV2 and TRBJ2-1; D unresolved. The germline CDR1 and CDR2 sequences are SNHLY and FYNNEI. This CDR3 comprises 17 residues. The ends were cut back, 6 bases at V and 0 bases at J, with 18 bases in the middle. The CDR3 nucleotides read TGTGCCAGCAGATGGCCGGAGAGAAGGGACTCCTACAATGAGCAGTTCTTC. Amino acids: CASRWPERRDSYNEQFF.

The sample holds a few counts of this clonotype. The chain links TRBV24-1 to TRBJ2-3, with TRBD1 matching over 8 bases. Germline values: CDR1 KGHDR, CDR2 SFDVKD. The V gene end was trimmed by 9 bases and the J gene end by 3 bases; junction bases not matched to a gene: 10. The length of the CDR3 is 15 residues. This CDR3 is CATSPGQGWTDTQYF. In DNA, the CDR3 is TGTGCCACCTCCCCTGGACAGGGTTGGACAGATACGCAGTATTTT.

The chain couples TRBV19 to TRBJ2-2, with TRBD1 identical over 9 bases. This CDR3 has 18 residues. Germline lookup yields CDR1 LNHDA and CDR2 SQIVND (reference sequence). V dropped 4 bases and J dropped 4; count of bases not matched to a gene: 13. For the CDR3, the DNA is TGTGCCAGTAGTACCGACAGGGGGTCTAGAAGTGGCACCGGGGAGCTGTTTTTT. Protein: CASSTDRGSRSGTGELFF.

As for this clonotype: Since a much larger clone is just one base distant, this may be a read error. This rearrangement joins TRBV20-1 to TRBJ2-1, with D possibly TRBD1 on 5 matching bases. Germline assignment: CDR1 DFQATT and CDR2 SNEGSKA (reference sequence). This CDR3 comprises 12 residues. The CDR3 sequence is CSARGQINGQFF. As DNA, the CDR3 is TGCAGTGCTAGAGGACAGATCAATGGGCAGTTCTTC.

This rearrangement joins TRBV5-1 to TRBJ2-2; D could derive from TRBD1 or TRBD2 (5 bases each). This CDR3 contains 17 residues. Trimming left V 0 bases short and J 4 bases short, with 16 bases between. Germline lookup yields CDR1 SGHRS and CDR2 YFSETQ. For the CDR3, the DNA is TGCGCCAGCAGCTTGGGAGTCCAGGGACCGGGCACCGGGGAGCTGTTTTTT. Translating gives CASSLGVQGPGTGELFF.

This clonotype was observed at least ten times. The rearrangement uses TRBV2 and TRBJ1-5; D is undetermined. The CDR3 is 12 residues long. The germline gives CDR1 SNHLY, CDR2 FYNNEI. Trimming left V 1 base short and J 7 bases short, with 5 bases between. This CDR3 reads CASSEGYQPQHF. CDR3 in DNA: TGTGCCAGCAGTGAAGGGTACCAGCCCCAGCATTTT.

The chain has TRBV7-2 and TRBJ2-1; no clear D gene. Looked up from germline, CDR1 is SGHTA and CDR2 is FQGNSA. The length of the CDR3 is 17 residues. The V and J ends lost 1 base and 9 bases respectively, with 22 bases between them. For the CDR3, the DNA is TGTGCCAGCAGCTTAGATTGGGCTAGTACAATCCTCGGTGAGCAGTTCTTC. The encoded protein is CASSLDWASTILGEQFF. Based on the CDR3 plus reference TRBV7-2 and TRBJ2-1, the full variable domain is GAGVSQSPSNKVTEKGKDVELRCDPISGHTALYWYRQSLGQGLEFLIYFQGNSAPDKSGLPSDRFSAERTGGSVSTLTIQRTQQEDSAVYLCASSLDWASTILGEQFFGPGTRLTVL.

This clonotype was observed many times. The gene calls are TRBV20-1 and TRBJ2-1; D not resolved. Germline loops: CDR1 DFQATT, CDR2 SNEGSKA (reference sequence). This CDR3 contains 13 residues. V gave up 3 bases and J gave up 0 bases, with 6 bases separating them. CDR3: CSASESSYNEQFF. The CDR3 DNA follows: TGCAGTGCTAGCGAGAGCTCCTACAATGAGCAGTTCTTC.

This clonotype was found many times. This chain links TRBV13 with TRBJ1-2; tentative D call: TRBD1 (5 bases). V was trimmed by 1 base and J by 8 bases, leaving 26 bases between them. CDR1 is PRHDT, CDR2 FYEKMQ, per germline (reference sequence). The length of the CDR3 is 18 residues. The CDR3 DNA is TGTGCCAGCAGCTTAGTAGGCCCCGCCGGGACGCTCCGCCAAGGCTACACCTTC. It encodes CASSLVGPAGTLRQGYTF.

This chain links TRBV20-1 with TRBJ2-7, with TRBD2 matching over 8 bases. The CDR3 loop spans 14 amino acids. Germline CDR1 and CDR2: DFQATT and SNEGSKA (reference sequence). J gave up 2 bases and V 0 bases, and 3 bases lay outside the gene matches. The CDR3 DNA reads TGCAGTGCTAGAGATGGACTAGCAACCTACGAGCAGTACTTC. It codes for CSARDGLATYEQYF.

This clonotype has a handful of counts. V is TRBV29-1 and J is TRBJ2-7; the match to TRBD2 covers 7 bases. This CDR3 region has 14 residues. From germline, CDR1 is SQVTM and CDR2 ANQGSEA. V was pared by 4 bases and J by 2 bases, with 8 bases of the junction left unmatched. CDR3 sequence (DNA): TGCAGCGTTGGACTAGCAGGGTACACCTACGAGCAGTACTTC. Protein product: CSVGLAGYTYEQYF.

The chain has TRBV15 and TRBJ2-1, with D possibly being TRBD2 (6 bases). Deletions cut 5 bases from V and 0 bases from J, with 17 bases between. The CDR3 has 17 residues. Germline CDR1 is LNHNV and CDR2 is YYDKDF (reference sequence). Here the CDR3 reads CATSWDWKRASYNEQFF. The CDR3 region has the DNA TGTGCCACCAGCTGGGATTGGAAGCGGGCCTCCTACAATGAGCAGTTCTTC.

This clonotype appeared a few times. This chain connects TRBV30 to TRBJ2-7; 8 positions agree with TRBD1. The J segment lost 2 bases and the V segment lost 4 bases, leaving 4 bases of the junction unmatched. Germline CDR1 GTSNPN, CDR2 SVGIG (reference sequence). The CDR3 contains 13 residues. CDR3 DNA sequence: TGTGCCTGGACGACAGGGGACCCCTACGAGCAGTACTTC. Amino acids: CAWTTGDPYEQYF.

This clonotype has at least ten counts. The chain is built from TRBV3-1 and TRBJ1-4; 8 bases are a match to TRBD1. The CDR3 is made up of 15 amino acids. Germline CDR1 and CDR2: LGHDT and YNNKEL (reference sequence). Germline trimming cut 2 bases from V and 8 bases from J; bases unmatched to any gene: 7. The CDR3 sequence: CASSQRTGRVEKLFF. CDR3 in DNA: TGTGCCAGCAGCCAACGGACAGGGCGGGTAGAAAAACTGTTTTTT.

The chain recombines TRBV5-1 with TRBJ2-1; D is undetermined. The V and J ends lost 2 bases and 8 bases respectively, with 17 bases between them. The germline V gene encodes CDR1 SGHRS and CDR2 YFSETQ. The CDR3 has 15 residues. The CDR3 sequence is CASSFASRNYHEQFF. CDR3 nucleotides: TGCGCCAGCAGCTTCGCGTCCCGGAATTATCATGAGCAGTTCTTC.

This clonotype was observed a few times. The CDR3 DNA reads TGTGCCAGCAAGAACAGGGGGCTTTTTGAAAAACTGTTTTTT. Its translation: CASKNRGLFEKLFF. The J gene is TRBJ1-4, the V gene TRBV27; 9 nucleotides align to TRBD1. Germline V gene lookup returns CDR1 MNHEY and CDR2 SMNVEV (reference sequence). The CDR3 loop spans 14 amino acids. The V segment lost 7 bases and the J segment 7 bases; nucleotides outside the gene matches: 7.

The sample holds a few counts of this clonotype. This chain joins TRBV14 and TRBJ1-6; D unclear. The CDR3 runs to 15 residues. Trimming took 0 bases from V and 5 from J, leaving 8 bases between them. The germline CDR1 and CDR2 sequences are SGHDN and FVKESK. The CDR3 loop is CASSQDGRNNSPLHF. For the CDR3, the DNA is TGTGCCAGCAGCCAAGATGGGCGGAATAATTCACCCCTCCACTTT.

CDR3 sequence (DNA): TGCAGCGTTGGGGACATCCACGAGCAGTACTTC. Amino acid sequence: CSVGDIHEQYF. The chain combines TRBV29-1 with TRBJ2-7, with D maybe TRBD1 (6 bases). Germline CDR1 and CDR2: SQVTM and ANQGSEA. V was shortened by 4 bases and J by 5 bases, with 9 bases between the two germline ends. This CDR3 spans 11 amino acids.

In this sample, this clonotype turned up a few times. V usage is TRBV7-9 and J usage is TRBJ2-2; 8 nucleotides match TRBD2. Germline assignment: CDR1 SEHNR and CDR2 FQNEAQ (reference sequence). Losses at the gene ends were 6 bases for V and 1 base for J; bases not matched to a gene: 4. The CDR3 has 15 amino acids. The CDR3 protein is CASSMTSVNTGELFF. In nucleotides, the CDR3 is TGTGCCAGCAGTATGACTAGCGTGAACACCGGGGAGCTGTTTTTT.

This clonotype was recorded a few times. The V call is TRBV15, the J call TRBJ1-2, with 7 bases fitting TRBD1. This CDR3 is built from 13 residues. From germline, CDR1 is LNHNV and CDR2 YYDKDF (reference sequence). Trimming removed 6 bases from V and 3 bases from J; junction bases left unmatched: 4. The CDR3 reads CATRRQGDYGYTF. In DNA, the CDR3 is TGTGCCACCAGACGACAGGGAGACTATGGCTACACCTTC.

This clonotype was observed a few times. This chain connects TRBV9 to TRBJ2-7, with D perhaps given as TRBD1 or TRBD2 (5 bases each). V dropped 4 bases and J dropped 4 bases, with 18 bases sitting between them. CDR1 is SGDLS, CDR2 YYNGEE, per germline. The CDR3 is made up of 15 amino acids. The CDR3, as DNA: TGTGCCAGCAGCCCCCCTGAGGGGCCGGAATACGAGCAGTACTTC. Translating it yields CASSPPEGPEYEQYF.

This sequence joins TRBV6-6 and TRBJ2-7; the D gene is possibly TRBD2 (5 bases). The ends were cut back, 2 bases at V and 2 bases at J, with 22 bases in the middle. This CDR3 is 18 amino acids long. CDR1 and CDR2 (germline): MNHNY, SVGAGI (reference sequence). CDR3 DNA sequence: TGTGCCAGCAGTTACCCCGTGGCTAGCAGGAGAGTCGCCTACGAGCAGTACTTC. This translates into CASSYPVASRRVAYEQYF.

This clonotype was recorded a few times. V gene TRBV20-1 combines with J gene TRBJ1-2; TRBD1 might be the D (5 bases). This CDR3 has 16 residues. Germline V lookup: CDR1 DFQATT, CDR2 SNEGSKA (reference sequence). V was cut by 0 bases and J by 4 bases, with 18 bases left in between. The CDR3: CSARDTGRGSSYGYTF. The CDR3 region has the DNA TGCAGTGCTAGAGATACGGGACGAGGGTCCTCCTATGGCTACACCTTC.

The genes are TRBV20-1 and TRBJ1-2; 8 bases line up with TRBD1. The CDR3 runs 12 residues. The trim removed 5 bases at V and 7 bases at J, leaving 6 bases unmatched. From germline, CDR1 is DFQATT and CDR2 SNEGSKA (reference sequence). The CDR3 here is CSAPQGAGGYTF. CDR3 nucleotides: TGCAGTGCTCCCCAGGGGGCAGGTGGCTACACCTTC.

This chain's CDR3 is CASGLVPPYEQYF. The CDR3 DNA follows: TGTGCTAGTGGTTTGGTACCCCCCTACGAGCAGTACTTC. The J gene is TRBJ2-7, the V gene TRBV12-5; no definite D call. This CDR3 contains 13 residues. V was clipped by 0 bases and J by 2 bases, with 5 bases between them. Germline CDR1 and CDR2: LGHNT and FRNRAP.

This clonotype was counted a single time. Germline and junction disagree at one end, which may indicate a read error. J is TRBJ2-2 and V is TRBV5-4, with 11 nucleotides matching TRBD2. Germline V gives CDR1 SGHNT, CDR2 YYREEE (reference sequence). The CDR3 runs 16 residues. CDR3 amino acids: CVSSLPGLAATGELFF. CDR3 nucleotide sequence: TGTGTCAGCAGCTTGCCGGGACTAGCGGCCACCGGGGAGCTGTTTTTT.

This clonotype was detected many times. The chain recombines TRBV28 with TRBJ2-1; TRBD2 matches at 13 bases. The V gene end was trimmed by 6 bases and the J gene end by 5 bases; junction bases not matched to a gene: 7. In germline, CDR1 is MDHEN, CDR2 SYDVKM. The CDR3 has 16 residues. This CDR3 is CASSLTGLAGDNEQFF. The CDR3 DNA follows: TGTGCCAGCAGCCTCACCGGACTAGCGGGGGACAATGAGCAGTTCTTC.

This clonotype was recorded at least ten times. The chain recombines TRBV27 with TRBJ1-5; possibly TRBD1 for D (6 bases). V lost 1 base, J lost 7 bases, and 11 bases lay in between. The germline V gene encodes CDR1 MNHEY and CDR2 SMNVEV (reference sequence). This CDR3 contains 14 residues. The CDR3 DNA sequence: TGTGCCAGCAGTTTATTGGGGGCCAGCCAGCCCCAGCATTTT. This sequence encodes CASSLLGASQPQHF.

This clonotype was observed many times. The genes are TRBV12-3 or TRBV12-4 and TRBJ2-2, with D maybe TRBD1 (6 bases). The length of the CDR3 is 15 residues. V was shortened by 3 bases and J by 5 bases, with 13 bases between the two germline ends. The CDR3 coding sequence is TGTGCCAGCAGTTTCAACGGACAGACAACCGGGGAGCTGTTTTTT. This encodes CASSFNGQTTGELFF.